The clone carrying this T cell receptor beta chain showed up many times. Antigen unknown. TCRdb called the RT-PCR reads again in MiXCR, with one record for every CDR3 protein. The table includes roughly 790,000 distinct CDR3 sequences, 21% detected once. The source of the sample is a study of response to subunit inactivated influenza vaccine. Study-level findings and limits: Authors suggested each seasonal influenza vaccination recruits few new T cells.

CDR1 is SGHRS, CDR2 YFSETQ, per germline. This CDR3 spans 14 amino acids. V lost 0 bases, J lost 4 bases, and 1 base stayed unmatched. The genes are TRBV5-1 and TRBJ1-5, with 7 bases aligning to TRBD1. The clonotype originates from a man between 45 and 60 years old who received an inactivated influenza vaccine. This specimen consisted of PBMCs from blood, obtained about 5 days after vaccination. Here the CDR3 DNA reads TGCGCCAGCAGCTTGGGGGACAGAAATCAGCCCCAGCATTTT. It is translated as CASSLGDRNQPQHF.